The T cell receptor (beta chain) described here comes from a study of blood T cells in healthy people across ages. The CDR3 loop spans 15 amino acids. Per the germline V gene, CDR1 is SQVTM and CDR2 is ANQGSEA. V was pared by 0 bases and J by 2 bases, with 13 bases between. Through a sample-barcoded 5' primer and a J-beta primer mix, a second PCR was run for roughly 6 to 11 cycles. TCRdb fed the 5' RACE reads into MiXCR, producing one record per CDR3 protein. The sample has around 2 million distinct CDR3 sequences, approximately 40% seen once; the top ten hold around 23%. Total RNA was extracted at no less than 6 micrograms per sample. This clonotype was seen more than once but under ten times. Its target is unknown. Study conclusions and caveats: Without sorted subsets, naive and antigen-experienced compartments could not be conclusively compared.

The chain joins TRBV29-1 to TRBJ2-5, with a weak D call TRBD1 (6 bases). The clonotype was recovered from a human donor in good health. The sample was blood. As DNA, the CDR3 is TGCAGCGTTGAAGAGCCATTGGACAGTCAAGAGACCCAGTACTTC. The encoded protein is CSVEEPLDSQETQYF.